The T cell receptor (beta chain) under discussion was sequenced for a study of shared clonotypes between healthy human individuals. Some clones are missing from TCRdb's copy, which holds only in-frame ones; the method was immunoSEQ multiplex PCR. The table shows about 490,000 clones, with approximately 78% occurring only once. The CDR3 extends over 14 amino acids. CDR1 MNHNY and CDR2 SVGAGI come from the germline V gene (reference sequence). Deletions cut 7 bases from V and 2 bases from J, with 15 bases between. This clone was observed once. The TCR was taken from a woman aged 40-49 years in good health. Some clones in this sample may be carry-over from other donors' samples. The chain uses TRBV6-6 and TRBJ2-7, with D maybe TRBD2 (6 bases). Sequenced: PBMCs. CDR3 nucleotide sequence: TGTGCCAGCACCTTGACTAGTGGTCCCTACGAGCAGTACTTC. It is translated as CASTLTSGPYEQYF.